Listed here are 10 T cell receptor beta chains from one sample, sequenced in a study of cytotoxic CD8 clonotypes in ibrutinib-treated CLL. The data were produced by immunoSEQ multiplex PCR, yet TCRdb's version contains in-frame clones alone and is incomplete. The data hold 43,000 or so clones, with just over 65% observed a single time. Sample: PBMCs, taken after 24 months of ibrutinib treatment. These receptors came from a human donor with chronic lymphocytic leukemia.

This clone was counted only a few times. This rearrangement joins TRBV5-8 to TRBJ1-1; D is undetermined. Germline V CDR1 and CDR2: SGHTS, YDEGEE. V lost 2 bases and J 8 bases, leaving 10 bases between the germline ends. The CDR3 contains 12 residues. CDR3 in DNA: TGTGCCAGCAGCTTTCCCCCTGGGGAAGCTTTCTTT. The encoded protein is CASSFPPGEAFF. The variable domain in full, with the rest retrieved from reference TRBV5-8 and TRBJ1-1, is EAGVTQSPTHLIKTRGQQATLRCSPISGHTSVYWYQQALGLGLQFLLWYDEGEERNRGNFPPRFSGRQFPNYSSELNVNALELEDSALYLCASSFPPGEAFFGQGTRLTVV.

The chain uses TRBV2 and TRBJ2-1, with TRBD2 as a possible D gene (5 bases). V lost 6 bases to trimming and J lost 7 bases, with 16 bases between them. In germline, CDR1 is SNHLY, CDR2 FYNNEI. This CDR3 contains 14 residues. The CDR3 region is CASSRTEVGNEQFF. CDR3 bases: TGTGCCAGCAGCCGGACGGAGGTCGGTAATGAGCAGTTCTTC.

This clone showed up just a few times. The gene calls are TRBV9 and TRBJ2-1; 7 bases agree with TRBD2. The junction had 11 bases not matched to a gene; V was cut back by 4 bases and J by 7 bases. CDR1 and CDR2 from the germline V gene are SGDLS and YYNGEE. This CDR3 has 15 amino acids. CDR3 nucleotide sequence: TGTGCCAGCAGCCCCTTAGCGGGCCCAGCGAATGAGCAGTTCTTC. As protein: CASSPLAGPANEQFF.

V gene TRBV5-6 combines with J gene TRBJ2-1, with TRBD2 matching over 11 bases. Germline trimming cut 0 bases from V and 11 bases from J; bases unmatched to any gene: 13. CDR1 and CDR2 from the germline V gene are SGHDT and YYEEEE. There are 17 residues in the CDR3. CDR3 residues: CASSLEVLAGGPFKQFF. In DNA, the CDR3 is TGTGCCAGCAGCTTGGAAGTGCTAGCGGGGGGCCCATTTAAGCAGTTCTTC.

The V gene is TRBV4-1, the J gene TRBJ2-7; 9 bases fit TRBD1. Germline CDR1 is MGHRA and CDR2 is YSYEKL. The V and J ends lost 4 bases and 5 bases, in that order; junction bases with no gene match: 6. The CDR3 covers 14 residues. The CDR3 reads CASSRGDREDEQYF. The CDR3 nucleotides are TGCGCCAGCAGCCGAGGGGACAGGGAGGACGAGCAGTACTTC.

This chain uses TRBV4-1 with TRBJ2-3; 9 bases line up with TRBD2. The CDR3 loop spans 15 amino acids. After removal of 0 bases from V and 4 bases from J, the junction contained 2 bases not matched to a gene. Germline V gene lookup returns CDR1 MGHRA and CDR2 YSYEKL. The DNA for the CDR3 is TGCGCCAGCAGCCAAGACGGGACTAGCTCAGATACGCAGTATTTT. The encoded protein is CASSQDGTSSDTQYF.

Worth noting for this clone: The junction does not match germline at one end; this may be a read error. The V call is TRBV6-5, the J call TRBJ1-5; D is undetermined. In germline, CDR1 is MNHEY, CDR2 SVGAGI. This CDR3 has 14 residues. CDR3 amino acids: CAGSSRSSNQPQHF. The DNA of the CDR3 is TGTGCCGGCAGTTCCAGGAGTAGCAATCAGCCCCAGCATTTT.

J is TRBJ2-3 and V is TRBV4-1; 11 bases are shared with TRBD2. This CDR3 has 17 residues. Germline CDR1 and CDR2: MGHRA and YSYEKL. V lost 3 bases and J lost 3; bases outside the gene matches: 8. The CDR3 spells CASSHNSGTSGTDTQYF. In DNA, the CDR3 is TGCGCCAGCAGCCACAACTCCGGGACTAGCGGAACAGATACGCAGTATTTT.

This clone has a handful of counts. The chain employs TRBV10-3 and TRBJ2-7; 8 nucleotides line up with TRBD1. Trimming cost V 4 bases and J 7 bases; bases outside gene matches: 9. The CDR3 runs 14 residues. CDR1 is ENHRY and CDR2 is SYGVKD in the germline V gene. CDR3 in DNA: TGTGCCATCAGTGTCGGACAGGGCCCTCGGGAGCAGTACTTC. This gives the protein CAISVGQGPREQYF.

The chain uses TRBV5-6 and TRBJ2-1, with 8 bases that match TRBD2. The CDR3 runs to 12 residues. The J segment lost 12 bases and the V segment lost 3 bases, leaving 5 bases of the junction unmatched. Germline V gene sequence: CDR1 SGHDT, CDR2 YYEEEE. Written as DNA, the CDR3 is TGTGCCAGCAGCTCGAGGGGGACTAGGCAGTTCTTC. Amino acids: CASSSRGTRQFF.